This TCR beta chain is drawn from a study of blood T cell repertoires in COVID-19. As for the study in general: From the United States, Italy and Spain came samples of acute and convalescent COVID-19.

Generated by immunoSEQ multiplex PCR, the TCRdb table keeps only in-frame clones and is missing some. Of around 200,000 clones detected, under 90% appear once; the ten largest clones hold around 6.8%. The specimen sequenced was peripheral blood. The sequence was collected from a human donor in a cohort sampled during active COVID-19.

In DNA, the CDR3 is TGTGCCAGCAGCCAAGATCCGGGGACCTACGAGCAGTACTTC. This sequence encodes CASSQDPGTYEQYF. The rearrangement joins TRBV3-1 (or the pseudogene TRBV3-2) to TRBJ2-7, with D perhaps matching TRBD2 (5 bases). Per the germline V gene, CDR1 is LGHDT and CDR2 is YNNKEL (reference sequence). The CDR3 contains 14 residues. V shed 0 bases and J shed 2 bases, with 8 bases lying between them.